Presented here are 22 T cell receptor beta chains from one specimen sequenced in a study of cytotoxic CD8 clonotypes in ibrutinib-treated CLL. The repertoire was sequenced with immunoSEQ multiplex PCR; TCRdb's copy has only in-frame clones and lacks some. The data hold some 150,000 clones, with 80% observed a single time. The specimen was PBMCs, collected after 36 months of ibrutinib treatment. These receptors came from a human donor with chronic lymphocytic leukemia.

The chain has TRBV19 and TRBJ2-5; 8 bases fit TRBD1. This CDR3 is built from 13 residues. CDR1 is LNHDA, CDR2 SQIVND, per germline (reference sequence). J was trimmed by 4 bases and V by 6 bases; bases with no gene match: 4. The CDR3 sequence: CASRLQGVETQYF. CDR3 DNA: TGTGCCAGTAGGTTACAGGGGGTAGAGACCCAGTACTTC.

Sample share makes this clone medium-sized. The J gene is TRBJ2-7, the V gene TRBV2; D may be TRBD1 (7 bases). The V and J ends lost 10 bases and 3 bases respectively, with 16 bases between them. This CDR3 region has 13 residues. CDR1 and CDR2 from the germline V gene are SNHLY and FYNNEI. The CDR3 nucleotides read TGTGCCATCCTGACAGGGACTTACTACGAGCAGTACTTC. Residues: CAILTGTYYEQYF. Full variable domain (missing parts from reference TRBV2 and TRBJ2-7): EPEVTQTPSHQVTQMGQEVILRCVPISNHLYFYWYRQILGQKVEFLVSFYNNEISEKSEIFDDQFSVERPDGSNFTLKIRSTKLEDSAMYFCAILTGTYYEQYFGPGTRLTVT.

This clone was found a few times. The rearrangement joins TRBV30 to TRBJ1-2; TRBD1 might be the D (5 bases). Trimming removed 5 bases at V and 4 bases at J, with 14 bases between. Germline CDR1 is GTSNPN and CDR2 is SVGIG (reference sequence). The CDR3 runs 13 residues. CDR3 sequence (DNA): TGTGCCTGGGCCCGACAGTTGGTCTATGGCTACACCTTC. Its translation is CAWARQLVYGYTF.

The chain couples TRBV14 to TRBJ1-1; D uncertain. Trimming took off 1 base at V and 1 base at J, with 10 bases between the two ends. The CDR3 spans 15 residues. Germline V gene data show CDR1 as SGHDN and CDR2 as FVKESK. CDR3 residues: CASSQAGQANTEAFF. CDR3 coding DNA: TGTGCCAGCAGCCAAGCCGGGCAGGCGAACACTGAAGCTTTCTTT.

The CDR3: CASNGGLGAFF. The CDR3 region has the DNA TGCGCCAGCAACGGAGGGCTTGGAGCTTTCTTT. The chain combines TRBV5-1 with TRBJ1-1; D gene uncertain. V was trimmed by 6 bases and J by 10 bases, leaving 13 bases between them. CDR1 and CDR2 from the germline V gene are SGHRS and YFSETQ. This CDR3 has 11 amino acids.

The gene calls are TRBV5-6 and TRBJ2-3, with a tentative D call TRBD2 (6 bases). Germline CDR1 SGHDT, CDR2 YYEEEE. V was clipped by 0 bases and J by 0 bases, with 8 bases between them. CDR3 length: 15 residues. The DNA of the CDR3 is TGTGCCAGCAGCTTGGACGGGACTAGCACAGATACGCAGTATTTT. Translation: CASSLDGTSTDTQYF.

The gene calls are TRBV6-5 and TRBJ1-2, with D hard to call. In germline, CDR1 is MNHEY, CDR2 SVGAGI. The CDR3 extends over 13 amino acids. V shed 5 bases and J shed 2 bases, with 9 bases lying between them. CDR3 in DNA: TGTGCCAGCAGTCCACAGTTAAACTATGGCTACACCTTC. Protein: CASSPQLNYGYTF.

This rearrangement joins TRBV7-9 to TRBJ1-2; D unresolved. Per germline, CDR1 SEHNR and CDR2 FQNEAQ (reference sequence). The V gene lost 1 base and the J gene lost 0 bases, with 9 bases spanning the gap. This CDR3 has 15 amino acids. This chain's CDR3 is CASSLGSEANYGYTF. The CDR3 DNA follows: TGTGCCAGCAGCTTAGGATCAGAAGCTAACTATGGCTACACCTTC.

The CDR3 region is CASSDTGTGKLFF. DNA for the CDR3: TGTGCCAGCAGCGACACGGGGACCGGGAAACTGTTTTTT. The rearrangement uses TRBV6-5 and TRBJ1-4; weak D call: TRBD1 (5 bases). This CDR3 has 13 amino acids. Trimming removed 6 bases from V and 11 bases from J, with 16 bases in between. Germline loops: CDR1 MNHEY, CDR2 SVGAGI.

The chain combines TRBV4-1 with TRBJ2-5, with D hard to call. The CDR3 length is 14 residues. Trimming removed 1 base at V and 1 base at J, with 7 bases between. CDR1 is MGHRA, CDR2 YSYEKL, per germline. CDR3 DNA sequence: TGCGCCAGCAGCCAAGTCAGGATCCAAGAGACCCAGTACTTC. It is translated as CASSQVRIQETQYF.

The chain links TRBV21-1 to TRBJ2-1; the table gives TRBD2 as D, unverified against the DNA. TRBV21-1 is tagged as a pseudogene. The CDR3 sequence is 18 residues long. CDR3 amino acids: CASSKVKQTLDPYNEQFF. DNA for the CDR3: TGTGCCAGCAGCAAAGTCAAACAGACACTAGACCCCTACAATGAGCAGTTCTTC.

The CDR3 here is CASSPQGLAGGPRDTQYF. For the CDR3, the DNA is TGCGCCAGCAGCCCTCAAGGACTAGCGGGGGGGCCAAGGGATACGCAGTATTTT. This chain connects TRBV4-1 to TRBJ2-3, with 15 nucleotides matching TRBD2. V was clipped by 4 bases and J by 6 bases; unmatched bases: 11. CDR1 and CDR2 (germline): MGHRA, YSYEKL. This CDR3 spans 18 amino acids.

The J gene is TRBJ2-1, the V gene TRBV5-1, with 8 bases lining up with TRBD2. The CDR3 contains 13 residues. With V trimmed by 6 bases and J by 6 bases, 5 bases remained unmatched. Germline lookup yields CDR1 SGHRS and CDR2 YFSETQ. The CDR3 loop reads CASKAGGGNEQFF. In nucleotides, the CDR3 is TGCGCCAGCAAGGCGGGGGGTGGCAATGAGCAGTTCTTC.

The CDR3 loop reads CSVTGLAGVVEQYF. The DNA of the CDR3 is TGCAGCGTTACGGGACTAGCGGGAGTTGTCGAGCAGTACTTC. The chain is built from TRBV29-1 and TRBJ2-7; 14 nucleotides agree with TRBD2. V shed 5 bases, J shed 6 bases, and the junction held 6 bases outside the gene matches. Germline V gene sequence: CDR1 SQVTM, CDR2 ANQGSEA. The CDR3 contains 14 residues.

This clone was seen a handful of times. V is TRBV7-9 and J is TRBJ2-7; D gene ambiguous. The V gene lost 5 bases and the J gene lost 4 bases, with 6 bases spanning the gap. The CDR3 extends over 11 amino acids. CDR1 and CDR2 from the germline V gene are SEHNR and FQNEAQ (reference sequence). The CDR3 DNA reads as TGTGCCAGCAGCAGGGTATACGAGCAGTACTTC. Translation gives CASSRVYEQYF.

V gene TRBV5-1 combines with J gene TRBJ1-2; TRBD1 matches at 10 bases. CDR1 is SGHRS and CDR2 is YFSETQ in the germline V gene. V trimming: 5 bases; J trimming: 4 bases; junction bases outside the gene matches: 11. This CDR3 comprises 16 residues. CDR3 nucleotides: TGCGCCAGCAGATCCCGGGACAGGGGCCCCCGCTATGGCTACACCTTC. Protein: CASRSRDRGPRYGYTF.

This clone was seen just once. V usage is TRBV7-3 and J usage is TRBJ2-2; no clear D. The V end was cut by 2 bases, the J end by 1 base, with 11 bases between. Germline values: CDR1 SGHTA, CDR2 FQGTGA. CDR3 length equals 16 residues. CDR3 amino acids: CASSLQVPGNTGELFF. As DNA, the CDR3 is TGTGCCAGCAGCTTACAGGTCCCGGGGAACACCGGGGAGCTGTTTTTT.

CDR3 loop: CASSLVLGAINYGYTF. The DNA of the CDR3 is TGCGCCAGCAGCTTGGTACTGGGGGCTATTAACTATGGCTACACCTTC. This rearrangement joins TRBV5-1 to TRBJ1-2; tentatively, D is TRBD1 (6 bases). Germline-derived CDR1 and CDR2 are SGHRS and YFSETQ. V was clipped by 0 bases and J by 1 base, with 13 bases between them. This CDR3 is built from 16 residues.

V is TRBV6-5 and J is TRBJ1-6; D gene ambiguous. CDR1 is MNHEY, CDR2 SVGAGI, per germline. The CDR3 sequence is 14 residues long. Trimming stripped 7 bases from V and 0 bases from J, with 7 bases between. The CDR3 DNA reads as TGTGCCAGCAAAGTGAGCTCCTATAATTCACCCCTCCACTTT. It is translated as CASKVSSYNSPLHF.

Of note for this clone: Other nucleotide sequences in the sample specify the same CDR3. The chain couples TRBV28 to TRBJ2-7, with 8 bases fitting TRBD1. J gave up 4 bases and V 3 bases, and 2 bases lay outside the gene matches. Looked up from germline, CDR1 is MDHEN and CDR2 is SYDVKM. This CDR3 spans 13 amino acids. The CDR3 loop is CASSFDRGYEQYF. The DNA of the CDR3 is TGTGCCAGCAGTTTCGACAGGGGTTACGAGCAGTACTTC.

The chain carries TRBV11-2 and TRBJ2-7; D is perhaps TRBD2 (5 bases). The ends were cut back, 5 bases at V and 2 bases at J, with 13 bases in the middle. Germline V gene data show CDR1 as SGHAT and CDR2 as FQNNGV. The CDR3 is 14 amino acids. The CDR3 region is CASSRGGGTYEQYF. The CDR3 nucleotides read TGTGCCAGCAGCCGTGGCGGAGGCACCTACGAGCAGTACTTC.

V gene TRBV15 combines with J gene TRBJ2-7; D assignment may be TRBD1 or TRBD2 (5 bases each). This CDR3 has 14 residues. Trimming removed 4 bases at V and 1 base at J, with 11 bases between. CDR1 and CDR2 from the germline V gene are LNHNV and YYDKDF (reference sequence). CDR3 bases: TGTGCCACCAGCAAAGAGGGGCAGTCCTACGAGCAGTACTTC. As protein: CATSKEGQSYEQYF.